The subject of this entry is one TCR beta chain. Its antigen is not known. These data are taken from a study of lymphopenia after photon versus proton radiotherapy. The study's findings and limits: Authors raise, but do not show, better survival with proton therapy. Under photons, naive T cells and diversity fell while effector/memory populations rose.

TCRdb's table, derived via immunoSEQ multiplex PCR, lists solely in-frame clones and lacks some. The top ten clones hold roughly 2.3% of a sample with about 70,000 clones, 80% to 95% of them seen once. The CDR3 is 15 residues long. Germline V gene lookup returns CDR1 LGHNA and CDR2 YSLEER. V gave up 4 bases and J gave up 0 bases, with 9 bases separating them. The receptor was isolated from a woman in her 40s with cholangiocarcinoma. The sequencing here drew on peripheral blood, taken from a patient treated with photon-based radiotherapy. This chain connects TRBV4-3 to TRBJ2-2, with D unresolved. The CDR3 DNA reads TGCGCCAGCAGCCCGGATGAGGCGAACACCGGGGAGCTGTTTTTT. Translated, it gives CASSPDEANTGELFF.